The next 13 T cell receptor beta chains were all read from a single sample in a study of beta chain features in type 1 diabetes. Reverse transcribing all isolated RNA meant expressed TCRB transcripts were sequenced. Generated by immunoSEQ multiplex PCR, the TCRdb table keeps only in-frame clones and is missing some. The sample contains 600,000 to 650,000 clones, around 15% of which appear only once. Sequencing used naive CD4+ T cells from blood. The receptors shown here come from a man aged 18 to 35 in good health.

This clone has a handful of counts. Written as DNA, the CDR3 is TGTGCCAGCAGCTTGTTAGCCACCTACGAGCAGTACTTC. This gives the protein CASSLLATYEQYF. This chain links TRBV5-4 with TRBJ2-7; the D is unclear. CDR3 size: 13 residues. The germline V gene encodes CDR1 SGHNT and CDR2 YYREEE (reference sequence). The ends were cut back, 1 base at V and 2 bases at J, with 7 bases in the middle.

This clone showed up just a few times. This chain connects TRBV4-2 to TRBJ1-3; 7 positions match TRBD1. CDR3 length: 15 amino acids. CDR1 and CDR2 from the germline V gene are LGHNA and YNFKEQ. The junction had 4 bases not matched to a gene; V was cut back by 4 bases and J by 1 base. The chain's CDR3 is CASSPMTGSGNTIYF. The DNA for the CDR3 is TGTGCCAGCAGCCCTATGACAGGGTCTGGAAACACCATATATTTT.

This clone was seen a handful of times. The chain carries TRBV4-1 and TRBJ2-7; 10 positions agree with TRBD2. V shed 2 bases and J 1 base; nucleotides not matched to a gene: 5. CDR1 and CDR2 (germline): MGHRA, YSYEKL. There are 16 residues in the CDR3. The CDR3, as DNA: TGCGCCAGCAGCCAACCCGGGACTAGCGATTCCTACGAGCAGTACTTC. This sequence encodes CASSQPGTSDSYEQYF.

This clone came up a few times. The chain combines TRBV28 with TRBJ1-4; D is uncertain. The V end lost 2 bases, the J end lost 10 bases, and 14 bases lay between the germline ends. The CDR3 totals 14 residues. Germline V gene sequence: CDR1 MDHEN, CDR2 SYDVKM. The CDR3 region is CASSLVGPGRKLFF. CDR3 DNA: TGTGCCAGCAGTTTAGTGGGCCCCGGACGAAAACTGTTTTTT.

This rearrangement joins TRBV5-6 to TRBJ2-3; TRBD2 agrees at 13 bases. The germline CDR1 and CDR2 sequences are SGHDT and YYEEEE. Trimming cost V 4 bases and J 5 bases; bases outside gene matches: 10. The CDR3 consists of 17 residues. For the CDR3, the DNA is TGTGCCAGCAGCCGCCTACTAGCGGGGGGGCTAGGAGATACGCAGTATTTT. Translating it yields CASSRLLAGGLGDTQYF.

V usage is TRBV7-6 and J usage is TRBJ2-7; D perhaps matches TRBD1 (6 bases). Germline CDR1 reads SGHVS; CDR2 reads FNYEAQ. Trimming removed 3 bases at V and 0 bases at J, with 9 bases between. This CDR3 region has 14 residues. In DNA, the CDR3 is TGTGCCAGCAGCTTCGGACAGACCTCCTACGAGCAGTACTTC. The encoded protein is CASSFGQTSYEQYF.

This clone was seen a handful of times. This sequence joins TRBV6-5 and TRBJ1-1, with D perhaps matching TRBD1 (5 bases). CDR3 length equals 15 residues. Trimming shortened V by 0 bases and J by 5 bases, and 13 bases separated the two germline ends. The germline CDR1 and CDR2 sequences are MNHEY and SVGAGI. The CDR3 DNA reads as TGTGCCAGCAGTTACTCAAGGAGGGGAGAAACTGAAGCTTTCTTT. This sequence encodes CASSYSRRGETEAFF.

This clone was counted only a few times. The rearrangement links TRBV11-2 to TRBJ2-5; D gene unclear. Germline V gene data show CDR1 as SGHAT and CDR2 as FQNNGV. The CDR3 spans 12 residues. V was trimmed by 4 bases and J by 5 bases, leaving 8 bases between them. Here the CDR3 DNA reads TGTGCCAGCAGCTCGGTGGTGGAGACCCAGTACTTC. This gives the protein CASSSVVETQYF.

This clone has only a few counts. J is TRBJ2-7 and V is TRBV4-1, with 8 bases identical to TRBD1. Germline CDR1 is MGHRA and CDR2 is YSYEKL. J gave up 5 bases and V 1 base, and 10 bases lay outside the gene matches. The CDR3 is made up of 16 amino acids. CDR3 amino acids: CASSQAGTGRSNEQYF. Here the CDR3 DNA reads TGCGCCAGCAGCCAAGCCGGGACAGGACGCTCTAACGAGCAGTACTTC.

For this clone: The junction and the germline gene differ at one end; a read error may be behind it. The chain employs TRBV4-1 and TRBJ1-2; 8 bases map to TRBD1. Germline values: CDR1 MGHRA, CDR2 YSYEKL. This CDR3 spans 17 amino acids. The CDR3 DNA follows: TGCGCCAGCAGCCAAGAACTTGGACAGGGAAGCCTCTATGGCTACATCTTC. This gives the protein CASSQELGQGSLYGYIF.

The table lists this clone with a few counts. The chain carries TRBV19 and TRBJ1-6; D is unresolved. The CDR3 spans 15 residues. V lost 0 bases and J lost 7, with 10 bases in between. Germline CDR1 reads LNHDA; CDR2 reads SQIVND (reference sequence). The CDR3 sequence: CASSIDGRLNSPLHF. Written as DNA, the CDR3 is TGTGCCAGTAGTATAGATGGACGGCTAAATTCACCCCTCCACTTT.

In this sample, this clone turned up a few times. This sequence joins TRBV5-4 and TRBJ2-1; TRBD1 matches 10 bases. The junction had 8 bases not matched to a gene; V was cut back by 3 bases and J by 5 bases. This CDR3 is built from 16 residues. CDR1 and CDR2 from the germline V gene are SGHNT and YYREEE (reference sequence). The CDR3 nucleotides are TGTGCCAGCAGCTCTGGAGGGACAGGGGCCCACAATGAGCAGTTCTTC. This encodes CASSSGGTGAHNEQFF. The whole variable domain, remainder taken from reference TRBV5-4 and TRBJ2-1, is ETGVTQSPTHLIKTRGQQVTLRCSSQSGHNTVSWYQQALGQGPQFIFQYYREEENGRGNFPPRFSGLQFPNYSSELNVNALELDDSALYLCASSSGGTGAHNEQFFGPGTRLTVL.

Details on this clone: The junction departs from the called germline gene at one end, perhaps through a read error. The V gene is TRBV7-7, the J gene TRBJ2-5, with 11 nucleotides matching TRBD1. This CDR3 has 17 residues. Germline V gene sequence: CDR1 SSHAT, CDR2 FNYEAQ (reference sequence). CDR3 sequence (DNA): TGTGCTAGCAGCCCCACCCGGCGGACAGGGGGCGAAGAGACCCAGTACTTC. Translating it yields CASSPTRRTGGEETQYF. Variable domain in full (rest from reference TRBV7-7 and TRBJ2-5): GAGVSQSPRYKVTKRGQDVTLRCDPISSHATLYWYQQALGQGPEFLTYFNYEAQPDKSGLPSDRFSAERPEGSISTLTIQRTEQRDSAMYRCASSPTRRTGGEETQYFGPGTRLLVL.